Each of the 16 T cell receptor beta chains below was sequenced from the same sample in a study of blood T cell repertoires in COVID-19. Here immunoSEQ multiplex PCR was the method, and the copy in TCRdb shows in-frame clones only, minus some. The sample shows roughly 40,000 clones, roughly four fifths of them seen only once. The sequencing sample was made of peripheral blood. The source of these receptors is a human donor in a cohort sampled during active COVID-19.

V gene TRBV19 combines with J gene TRBJ2-5; possible D gene TRBD2, 5 bases. The CDR3 has 14 amino acids. CDR1 and CDR2 from the germline V gene are LNHDA and SQIVND (reference sequence). V was shortened by 2 bases and J by 5 bases, with 12 bases between the two germline ends. CDR3 sequence reads: CASSIMEGLETQYF. The DNA for the CDR3 is TGTGCCAGTAGTATAATGGAAGGACTCGAGACCCAGTACTTC.

The V gene is TRBV2, the J gene TRBJ2-7; 7 bases agree with TRBD2. The ends lost 5 bases at V and 3 bases at J; junction bases unmatched: 16. The CDR3 loop spans 17 amino acids. Per the germline V gene, CDR1 is SNHLY and CDR2 is FYNNEI. This CDR3 is CASSYAGRTRIGYEQYF. CDR3 in DNA: TGTGCCAGCAGTTACGCCGGGCGGACTAGAATCGGCTACGAGCAGTACTTC.

V and J are TRBV5-4 and TRBJ2-7; possible D gene TRBD1, 6 bases. The CDR3 runs 13 residues. Germline V gene lookup returns CDR1 SGHNT and CDR2 YYREEE (reference sequence). Trimming took off 2 bases at V and 4 bases at J, with 10 bases between the two ends. The CDR3 DNA sequence: TGTGCCAGCAGCTTTGAGGGGGTGTACGAGCAGTACTTC. Protein: CASSFEGVYEQYF.

The table lists this clone with many counts. V usage is TRBV4-1 and J usage is TRBJ2-3, with 10 nucleotides matching TRBD2. This CDR3 spans 16 amino acids. The germline CDR1 and CDR2 sequences are MGHRA and YSYEKL. J gave up 3 bases and V 4 bases, and 7 bases lay outside the gene matches. The CDR3: CASSRASGSGTDTQYF. In DNA, the CDR3 is TGCGCCAGCAGCCGGGCTAGCGGGAGTGGGACAGATACGCAGTATTTT.

The chain couples TRBV16 to TRBJ2-2, with 7 bases lining up with TRBD1. The CDR3 extends over 12 amino acids. CDR1 is KGHSY and CDR2 is FQNENV in the germline V gene. V lost 7 bases, J lost 6 bases, and 2 bases stayed unmatched. DNA for the CDR3: TGTGCCAGCACGCAGGGGGCCGGGGAGCTGTTTTTT. It is translated as CASTQGAGELFF.

CDR3 nucleotides: TGCAGCGTGGGAGAGCCCTCGCTATCCGAGCAGTACTTC. Translating it yields CSVGEPSLSEQYF. V gene TRBV29-1 combines with J gene TRBJ2-7; a possible D gene is TRBD2 (5 bases). The germline V gene has CDR1 SQVTM and CDR2 ANQGSEA. Trimming shortened V by 6 bases and J by 6 bases, and 18 bases separated the two germline ends. The CDR3 is made up of 13 amino acids.

This clone was found once. The rearrangement joins TRBV6-4 to TRBJ2-2; D is perhaps TRBD1 (6 bases). V was clipped by 5 bases and J by 4 bases, with 8 bases between them. The CDR3 runs to 13 residues. CDR1 is MRHNA and CDR2 is SNTAGT in the germline V gene. This CDR3 reads CASSRTATGELFF. Written as DNA, the CDR3 is TGTGCCAGCAGTCGGACAGCCACCGGGGAGCTGTTTTTT.

The chain uses TRBV28 and TRBJ2-1, with 7 bases aligning to TRBD2. The CDR3 runs 15 residues. Germline V gene sequence: CDR1 MDHEN, CDR2 SYDVKM. With 2 bases clipped from V and 5 bases from J, the junction kept 6 bases outside the gene matches. CDR3 in DNA: TGTGCCAGCAGTTTAGCGGGAGTAAGGAACAATGAGCAGTTCTTC. Translating gives CASSLAGVRNNEQFF.

The V and J genes are TRBV5-4 and TRBJ1-1, with a weak D call TRBD1 (5 bases). The CDR3 has 14 residues. The V gene's germline CDR1 is SGHNT and CDR2 YYREEE (reference sequence). The V end lost 2 bases, the J end lost 1 base, and 9 bases lay between the germline ends. The CDR3, as DNA: TGTGCCAGCAGCTTTGTCCAGGGGAACACTGAAGCTTTCTTT. Protein product: CASSFVQGNTEAFF.

This rearrangement joins TRBV18 to TRBJ2-5; D is perhaps TRBD1 (7 bases). CDR1 and CDR2 from the germline V gene are KGHSH and LQKENI. This CDR3 is built from 13 residues. Trimming pared 3 bases from V and 4 bases from J, leaving 9 bases between. CDR3 coding DNA: TGTGCCAGCTCACCTCAGGGGGGAGAGACCCAGTACTTC. It yields the protein CASSPQGGETQYF.

The J gene is TRBJ2-5, the V gene TRBV2; 7 nucleotides agree with TRBD2. With 6 bases clipped from V and 4 bases from J, the junction kept 8 bases outside the gene matches. CDR3 length equals 14 residues. Germline-derived CDR1 and CDR2 are SNHLY and FYNNEI. DNA of the CDR3: TGTGCCAGCAGGCGAGCAGCGGGAATAGAGACCCAGTACTTC. The encoded protein is CASRRAAGIETQYF.

The chain uses TRBV18 and TRBJ2-1, with a weak D call TRBD2 (6 bases). The CDR3 is 14 residues long. Germline V CDR1 and CDR2: KGHSH, LQKENI. Between the trimmed V and J ends, which lost 1 base and 6 bases, there was a span of 10 bases. The CDR3 DNA reads TGTGCCAGCTCACCACGACTAGAGGGCAATGAGCAGTTCTTC. It codes for CASSPRLEGNEQFF.

This chain links TRBV19 with TRBJ2-5; TRBD1 might be the D (6 bases). The CDR3 extends over 13 amino acids. V was clipped by 11 bases and J by 4 bases, with 17 bases between them. Germline loops: CDR1 LNHDA, CDR2 SQIVND (reference sequence). The CDR3 DNA is TGTGCCTCTGGAGGCCAGGGGTCAGAGACCCAGTACTTC. Encoded protein: CASGGQGSETQYF.

The chain combines TRBV29-1 with TRBJ2-7; the D gene is possibly TRBD2 (6 bases). Trimming shortened V by 7 bases and J by 1 base, and 11 bases separated the two germline ends. CDR3 length: 12 amino acids. CDR1 and CDR2 (germline): SQVTM, ANQGSEA. CDR3 in amino acids: CSAGTWSYEQYF. CDR3 coding DNA: TGCAGCGCCGGGACTTGGTCCTACGAGCAGTACTTC.

The chain recombines TRBV5-1 with TRBJ2-7; TRBD2 is a possible D gene (6 bases). The CDR3 loop spans 14 amino acids. Looked up from germline, CDR1 is SGHRS and CDR2 is YFSETQ. V was pared by 4 bases and J by 0 bases, with 11 bases between. CDR3 sequence (DNA): TGCGCCAGCAGCGCGGGACTGGACTCCTACGAGCAGTACTTC. Residues: CASSAGLDSYEQYF.

The chain is built from TRBV7-2 and TRBJ2-3, with TRBD1 identical over 7 bases. The CDR3 loop spans 17 amino acids. Germline V gene sequence: CDR1 SGHTA, CDR2 FQGNSA. V shed 6 bases, J shed 0 bases, and the junction held 12 bases outside the gene matches. CDR3 sequence: CASSPYRGMGSTDTQYF. The CDR3 DNA reads TGTGCCAGCAGTCCATACAGGGGAATGGGTAGCACAGATACGCAGTATTTT.